This TCR beta chain was found in a study of response to subunit inactivated influenza vaccine. TCRdb itself ran the RT-PCR reads through MiXCR, one entry per CDR3 protein. The sample has around 650,000 distinct CDR3 sequences; approximately 15% are singletons. The material sequenced was PBMCs from blood, taken about 13 days after vaccination. This TCR derives from a man aged 50-60 years who received an inactivated influenza vaccine.

The CDR3, as DNA: TGCGCCAGCAGTCATACAGGGTTGGATGGCTACACCTTC. The encoded protein is CASSHTGLDGYTF. The rearrangement links TRBV4-1 to TRBJ1-2; the D gene is possibly TRBD1 (6 bases). This CDR3 is 13 amino acids long. The germline V gene has CDR1 MGHRA and CDR2 YSYEKL. V lost 6 bases and J 6 bases, leaving 14 bases between the germline ends.